This T cell receptor beta chain appears in the sequencing data of a study of T-cell memory formation after mild COVID-19. It was 5'RACE with constant-segment primers that produced the TCR alpha and TCR beta cDNA libraries, which carried sample barcodes and UMIs. TCRdb processed the 5' RACE reads anew with MiXCR; each CDR3 protein has one entry. The profile covers around 340,000 distinct CDR3 sequences, with approximately 21% appearing a single time and about 12% taken by the ten largest. Trimming left V 5 bases short and J 2 bases short, with 12 bases between. Germline V CDR1 and CDR2: SEHNR, FQNEAQ (reference sequence). The CDR3 is made up of 14 amino acids.

The receptor comes from an adult woman who had mild COVID-19 (a few samples of this study predate the infection). Cell type and time point are not known. This rearrangement joins TRBV7-9 to TRBJ2-5; D gene unclear. The sample was PBMCs or a T cell subset sorted from them (not recorded which). In DNA form, the CDR3 reads TGTGCCAGCAGCCGGCCGGGCGGTCAAGAGACCCAGTACTTC. As protein: CASSRPGGQETQYF.